This is a list of T cell receptor beta chains from one sample in a study of shared clonotypes between healthy human individuals. Only in-frame clones appear in the TCRdb table, and some are missing; sequencing was by immunoSEQ multiplex PCR. Found here are 950,000 to 1,100,000 clones, under 80% of them singletons; the top ten hold about 1.5%. The sequencing sample was made of memory CD4+ T cells sorted from blood. The receptors shown here come from a man between 18 and 29 years old in good health. The CDR3 runs from the conserved cysteine through the conserved F or W. The D gene is left open where the match is weak. Only some rows state a clone size, as once, few, many or a class for expanded clones.

-,TRBV14,TRBJ2-5,once,TGTGCCAGCAGCCAAGGTCTAGAGACCCAGTACTTC,CASSQGLETQYF
-,TRBV4-1,TRBJ2-7,few,TGCGCCAGCAGCCAAGATGTCGGACAGTTCTACGAGCAGTACTTC,CASSQDVGQFYEQYF
-,TRBV7-9,TRBJ2-5,few,TGTGCCAGCAGCTTACGGGACCCCCAAGAGACCCAGTACTTC,CASSLRDPQETQYF
-,TRBV11-2,TRBJ1-3,-,TGTGCCAGCAGCTTAGATGGGGGTACGCTAAGAAACACCATATATTTT,CASSLDGGTLRNTIYF
-,TRBV9,TRBJ2-1,-,TGTGCCAGCAGCGCCCATGGACTTCTTAGCGATGAGCAGTTCTTC,CASSAHGLLSDEQFF
-,TRBV4-2,TRBJ1-1,-,TGTGCCAGCAGCCCGCGACAGCCCGGCAACGAAAAGGGAGCTTTCTTT,CASSPRQPGNEKGAFF
-,TRBV9,TRBJ2-2,-,TGTGCCAGCAGCGTAGAGGGGGCCCCGGGGGTCGGGGAGCTGTTTTTT,CASSVEGAPGVGELFF
-,TRBV6-1,TRBJ1-5,few,TGTGCCAGCACCGCAAGGGAGGACCTTGGGAAGACCCAGCATTTT,CASTAREDLGKTQHF
TRBD2,TRBV7-9,TRBJ2-1,-,TGTGCCAGCAGCCCCAATAGCGGGAGTTACAATGAGCAGTTCTTC,CASSPNSGSYNEQFF
-,TRBV5-1,TRBJ1-1,-,TGCGCCAGCAGCGTGACAGGACATACTGAAGCTTTCTTT,CASSVTGHTEAFF
-,TRBV15,TRBJ2-5,-,TGTGCCACCAGCAGAGGAGGGGCCCAAGAGACCCAGTACTTC,CATSRGGAQETQYF
-,TRBV4-1,TRBJ1-1,-,TGCGCCAGCAGCCGCCTCGGGACGAACACTGAAGCTTTCTTT,CASSRLGTNTEAFF
-,TRBV19,TRBJ2-2,many,TGTGCCAGTAGTAGCGGGTCGAACACCGGGGAGCTGTTTTTT,CASSSGSNTGELFF
TRBD1,TRBV28,TRBJ1-5,-,TGTGCCAGCAGACTCAGACAGGGGATGGGAAATCAGCCCCAGCATTTT,CASRLRQGMGNQPQHF
TRBD1,TRBV6-6,TRBJ1-2,-,TGTGCCAGCAGTTACTCGAAGGACAGGGACTATGGCTACACCTTC,CASSYSKDRDYGYTF
TRBD2,TRBV7-6,TRBJ2-3,-,TGTGCCAGCAGCCTAGCGGGAGTAAGGGCAGATACGCAGTATTTT,CASSLAGVRADTQYF
-,TRBV28,TRBJ2-7,-,TGTGCCAGCAGTTTTCGGGGACACAAATACGAGCAGTACTTC,CASSFRGHKYEQYF
-,TRBV28,TRBJ1-5,-,TGTGCCAGCAGTCCCCTCGGCGGAAATCAGCCCCAGCATTTT,CASSPLGGNQPQHF
-,TRBV5-1,TRBJ2-7,few,TGCGCCAGCAGCTTGGGACTAGTAAGTTACGAGCAGTACTTC,CASSLGLVSYEQYF
-,TRBV5-5,TRBJ1-6,many,TGTGCCAGCAGCTCCGGCAAGGATTTAGATAATTCACCCCTCCACTTT,CASSSGKDLDNSPLHF
-,TRBV4-2,TRBJ2-7,-,TGTGCCAGCAGCCAAGACGTCGGAAGGGGGGCGCTTGAGCAGTACTTC,CASSQDVGRGALEQYF
TRBD2,TRBV2,TRBJ2-1,-,TGTGCCAGCAGACTAGCGGGGGCCTTGGATGAGCAGTTCTTC,CASRLAGALDEQFF
TRBD2,TRBV10-2,TRBJ2-7,-,TGCGCCAGCAGTGAGTCGGGAGGGCTAGCGGCCTACGAGCAGTACTTC,CASSESGGLAAYEQYF
TRBD2,TRBV10-3,TRBJ2-1,-,TGTGCCATCAGACCTACTAGCGGGGGCTACAATGAGCAGTTCTTC,CAIRPTSGGYNEQFF
TRBD1,TRBV14,TRBJ2-3,-,TGTGCCAGCAGCCGGACAGGGTCCGGCACAGATACGCAGTATTTT,CASSRTGSGTDTQYF
TRBD2,TRBV6-1,TRBJ2-3,-,TGTGCCAGCAGTCTTAGCGGGTCAGATACGCAGTATTTT,CASSLSGSDTQYF
-,TRBV9,TRBJ2-1,few,TGTGCCAGCAGCGTAGCGGCCACCACCTACAATGAGCAGTTCTTC,CASSVAATTYNEQFF
-,TRBV25-1,TRBJ2-7,-,TGTGCCAGCAGTAAAACTGCGCCCCCCTACGAGCAGTACTTC,CASSKTAPPYEQYF
TRBD2,TRBV5-6,TRBJ2-3,few,TGTGCCAGCAGCCCAACGACTAGCGGGGCAGATACGCAGTATTTT,CASSPTTSGADTQYF
-,TRBV5-1,TRBJ1-6,-,TGCGCCAGCAGCTTGGCAAGCGGTCCCAGCTCCTATAATTCACCCCTCCACTTT,CASSLASGPSSYNSPLHF
-,TRBV28,TRBJ2-1,-,TGTGCCAGCAGTCCCCTCCCGGGGAAGGGAAAATCCTACAATGAGCAGTTCTTC,CASSPLPGKGKSYNEQFF
TRBD2,TRBV7-9,TRBJ2-1,-,TGTGCCAGCAGCCTGACTAGCTATGAGCAGTTCTTC,CASSLTSYEQFF
-,TRBV4-2,TRBJ1-6,-,TGTGCCAGCAGCTTGGCAACCTCCGGGAATTCACCCCTCCACTTT,CASSLATSGNSPLHF
-,TRBV19,TRBJ1-5,-,TGTGCCAGTGGGGGGATAGGCAATCAGCCCCAGCATTTT,CASGGIGNQPQHF
TRBD2,TRBV11-2,TRBJ2-3,few,TGTGCCAGCAGTTGGACTAGCGGGGGGACTGGAGATACGCAGTATTTT,CASSWTSGGTGDTQYF
-,TRBV27,TRBJ1-1,-,TGTGCCAGCGGGGATTTTTTTTCGGCTTTCTTT,CASGDFFSAFF
TRBD2,TRBV5-1,TRBJ2-3,-,TGCGCCAGCAGCTTTGCGGGAGGATACACAGATACGCAGTATTTT,CASSFAGGYTDTQYF
-,TRBV6-6,TRBJ2-7,-,TGTGCCAGCAGGTTCAGGGGTGGTGCCTCCTACGAGCAGTACTTC,CASRFRGGASYEQYF
-,TRBV7-9,TRBJ1-5,-,TGTGCCAGCAGCCCCCAGGGTCCTCGTCAGCCCCAGCATTTT,CASSPQGPRQPQHF
-,TRBV7-9,TRBJ2-3,-,TGTGCCAGCAGCTTAGAGGGACTCACAGATACGCAGTATTTT,CASSLEGLTDTQYF
-,TRBV6-1,TRBJ1-2,-,TGTGCCAGCAGTGAAATCGCAGAAAACTATGGCTACACCTTC,CASSEIAENYGYTF
TRBD1,TRBV2,TRBJ1-2,once,TGTGCCAGCACCTTAGGACAGGCCGCTTATGGCTACACCTTC,CASTLGQAAYGYTF
TRBD2,TRBV5-1,TRBJ2-2,few,TGCGCCAGCAGCTTGGAGGGTAGCGGGGGATCGAACACCGGGGAGCTGTTTTTT,CASSLEGSGGSNTGELFF
TRBD1,TRBV27,TRBJ1-5,-,TGTGCCAGCAGTCAGGGGACAGGGGGCAATCAGCCCCAGCATTTT,CASSQGTGGNQPQHF
-,TRBV21-1,TRBJ1-1,-,TGTGCCAGCATCCTGGCCGGGACAAGAAGCCACACCGTTGAAGCTTTCTTT,CASILAGTRSHTVEAFF
-,TRBV18,TRBJ2-3,-,TGTGCCAGCTCCGCCTCTCGACCTGGGGATACGCAGTATTTT,CASSASRPGDTQYF
-,TRBV27,TRBJ1-1,-,TGTGCCAGCAGTTTGAATTCAGGCAAGAACACTGAAGCTTTCTTT,CASSLNSGKNTEAFF
-,TRBV18,TRBJ1-2,-,TGTGCCAGCTCACCAGGGGATTTAAACTATGGCTACACCTTC,CASSPGDLNYGYTF
-,TRBV2,TRBJ1-5,-,TGTGCCAGCAGTGACAGGTTACACAATCAGCCCCAGCATTTT,CASSDRLHNQPQHF
-,TRBV27,TRBJ1-1,-,TGTGCCAGCAGTTTAGGGTCCTCGTCGGGGACTGAAGCTTTCTTT,CASSLGSSSGTEAFF
-,TRBV5-6,TRBJ1-5,-,TGTGCCAGCAGCTTCCAGGGGCCAACGGGGTATAGCAATCAGCCCCAGCATTTT,CASSFQGPTGYSNQPQHF
-,TRBV11-2,TRBJ1-5,once,TGTGCCAGCAGTAACGACGGGTCCTCCAATCAGCCCCAGCATTTT,CASSNDGSSNQPQHF
TRBD2,TRBV5-1,TRBJ2-5,-,TGCGCCAGCAGCTTGGCTAGCGGGAGTAAAGAGACCCAGTACTTC,CASSLASGSKETQYF
-,TRBV18,TRBJ1-5,few,TGTGCCAGCTCACCAGATAGCAATCAGCCCCAGCATTTT,CASSPDSNQPQHF
TRBD1,TRBV18,TRBJ1-6,-,TGTGCCAGCTCCCAAGACAGGGGATCACCCCTCCACTTT,CASSQDRGSPLHF
-,TRBV7-2,TRBJ2-7,-,TGTGCCAGCAGCTTTGCCCTAGGGGGAGGGATTTCCTACGAGCAGTACTTC,CASSFALGGGISYEQYF
TRBD2,TRBV18,TRBJ2-3,-,TGTGCCAGCTCACCGAGACTAGCGGGGGGGACTACTAGCACAGATACGCAGTATTTT,CASSPRLAGGTTSTDTQYF
TRBD1,TRBV19,TRBJ2-1,-,TGTGCCAGTAGTATTAGGGGACAGGGGGCGAATGAGCAGTTCTTC,CASSIRGQGANEQFF
-,TRBV12-2,TRBJ2-3,-,TGTGCAAGTCGCTTACTACTCTTCAGGGGGCTCCCAGATACGCAGTATTTT,CASRLLLFRGLPDTQYF